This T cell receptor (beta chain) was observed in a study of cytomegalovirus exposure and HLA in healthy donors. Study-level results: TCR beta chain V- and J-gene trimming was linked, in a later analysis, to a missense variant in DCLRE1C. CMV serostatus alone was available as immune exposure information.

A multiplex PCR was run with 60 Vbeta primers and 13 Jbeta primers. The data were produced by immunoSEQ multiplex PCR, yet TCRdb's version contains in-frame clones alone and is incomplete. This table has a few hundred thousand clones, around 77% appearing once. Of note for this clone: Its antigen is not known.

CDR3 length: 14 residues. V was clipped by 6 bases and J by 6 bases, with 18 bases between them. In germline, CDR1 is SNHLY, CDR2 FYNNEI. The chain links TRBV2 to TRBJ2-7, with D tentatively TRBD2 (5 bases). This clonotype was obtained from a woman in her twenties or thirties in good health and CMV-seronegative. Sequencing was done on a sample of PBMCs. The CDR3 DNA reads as TGTGCCAGCAGAACCCCTGCGGCAGGAGGCGAGCAGTACTTC. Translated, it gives CASRTPAAGGEQYF.